These 6 T cell receptor beta chains were sequenced from one sample in a study of shared clonotypes between healthy human individuals. Assay: immunoSEQ multiplex PCR; the TCRdb copy retains only in-frame clones and omits some. Of about 690,000 clones in the sample, 80% to 95% were seen once. The sample was memory CD8+ T cells from PBMCs. Subset in this sample: CD45RO+ cells pooled with CCR7-negative TemRA cells. Receptor source: a man aged 18 to 30 in good health. Some clones in this sample may be carry-over from other donors' samples.

The chain joins TRBV5-6 to TRBJ2-2; 7 bases match TRBD1. There are 12 residues in the CDR3. The ends lost 4 bases at V and 9 bases at J; junction bases unmatched: 3. Germline-derived CDR1 and CDR2 are SGHDT and YYEEEE. CDR3 sequence (DNA): TGTGCCAGCAGCCCACAGGGGCGGGAGCTGTTTTTT. Its translation: CASSPQGRELFF. Together with reference TRBV5-6 and TRBJ2-2, the CDR3 gives the full variable domain: DAGVTQSPTHLIKTRGQQVTLRCSPKSGHDTVSWYQQALGQGPQFIFQYYEEEERQRGNFPDRFSGHQFPNYSSELNVNALLLGDSALYLCASSPQGRELFFGEGSRLTVL.

The chain employs TRBV9 and TRBJ1-1; possibly TRBD1 for D (6 bases). CDR3 size: 14 residues. The germline V and J ends were trimmed by 6 bases and 11 bases, with 23 bases remaining between them. Germline V gene data show CDR1 as SGDLS and CDR2 as YYNGEE. CDR3 sequence: CASNPDRVTTNAFF. The CDR3, as DNA: TGTGCCAGCAACCCGGACAGAGTAACGACGAATGCTTTCTTT.

This rearrangement joins TRBV19 to TRBJ2-1; D is unclear. Trimming removed 6 bases from V and 0 bases from J, with 9 bases in between. CDR3 length: 14 residues. Germline V gene lookup returns CDR1 LNHDA and CDR2 SQIVND (reference sequence). The DNA for the CDR3 is TGTGCCAGTAGCTTCCTAAGCTCCTACAATGAGCAGTTCTTC. Encoded protein: CASSFLSSYNEQFF.

This chain uses TRBV21-1 with TRBJ2-7; TRBD1, the D gene given by the table, was not confirmed from the DNA. TRBV21-1 is classified as a pseudogene. The CDR3 totals 15 residues. The CDR3 loop is CASSAPRDRFYEQYF. CDR3 in DNA: TGTGCCAGCAGCGCTCCCCGGGACAGGTTCTACGAGCAGTACTTC.

This rearrangement joins TRBV19 to TRBJ2-3, with D perhaps matching TRBD1 or TRBD2 (5 bases each). Trimming removed 3 bases at V and 5 bases at J, with 15 bases between. The CDR3 is 15 amino acids. CDR1 is LNHDA and CDR2 is SQIVND in the germline V gene (reference sequence). The CDR3 bases are TGTGCCAGTAGTATTCGGGGCAGAAAAGGAGATACGCAGTATTTT. Residues: CASSIRGRKGDTQYF.

J is TRBJ2-3 and V is TRBV15; 11 bases align to TRBD2. CDR1 is LNHNV, CDR2 YYDKDF, per germline (reference sequence). V gave up 1 base and J gave up 2 bases; unmatched junction bases: 8. The CDR3 runs to 18 residues. The CDR3 loop reads CATSRAPGLADPTDTQYF. The DNA for the CDR3 is TGTGCCACCAGCAGAGCTCCGGGACTAGCGGACCCCACAGATACGCAGTATTTT.